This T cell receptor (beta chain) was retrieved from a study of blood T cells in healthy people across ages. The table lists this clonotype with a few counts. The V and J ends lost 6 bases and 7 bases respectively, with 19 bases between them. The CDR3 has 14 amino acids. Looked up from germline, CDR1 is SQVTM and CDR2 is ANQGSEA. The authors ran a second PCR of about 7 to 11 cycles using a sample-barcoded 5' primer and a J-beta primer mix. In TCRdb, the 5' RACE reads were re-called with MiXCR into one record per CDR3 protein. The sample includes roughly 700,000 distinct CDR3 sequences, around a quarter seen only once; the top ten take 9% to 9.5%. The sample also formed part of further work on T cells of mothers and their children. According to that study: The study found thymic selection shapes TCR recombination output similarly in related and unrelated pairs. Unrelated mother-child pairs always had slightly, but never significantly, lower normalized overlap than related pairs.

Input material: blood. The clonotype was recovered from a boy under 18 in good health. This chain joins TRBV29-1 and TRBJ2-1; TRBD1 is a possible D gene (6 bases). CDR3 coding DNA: TGCAGCGTAATGGACAGCGCATCGAATAATGAGCAGTTCTTC. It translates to CSVMDSASNNEQFF.